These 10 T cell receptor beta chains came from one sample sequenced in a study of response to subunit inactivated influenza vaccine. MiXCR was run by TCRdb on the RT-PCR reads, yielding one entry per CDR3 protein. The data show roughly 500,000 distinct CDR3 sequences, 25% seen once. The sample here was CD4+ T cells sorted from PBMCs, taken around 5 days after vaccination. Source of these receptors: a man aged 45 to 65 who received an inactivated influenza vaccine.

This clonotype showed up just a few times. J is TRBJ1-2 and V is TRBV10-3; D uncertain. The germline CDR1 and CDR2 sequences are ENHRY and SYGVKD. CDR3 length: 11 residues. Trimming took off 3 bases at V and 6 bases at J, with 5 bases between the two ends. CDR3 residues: CAISDHDGYTF. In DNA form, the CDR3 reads TGTGCCATCAGTGATCACGATGGCTACACCTTC.

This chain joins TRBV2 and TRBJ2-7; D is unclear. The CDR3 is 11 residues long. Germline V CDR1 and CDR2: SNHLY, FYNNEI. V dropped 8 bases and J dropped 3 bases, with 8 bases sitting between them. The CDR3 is CASCVDYEQYF. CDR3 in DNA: TGTGCCAGCTGCGTAGACTACGAGCAGTACTTC.

The CDR3 coding sequence is TGTGCCAGCAGCCAAGCACCCGGAGAAGTCTATGGCTACACCTTC. Residues: CASSQAPGEVYGYTF. This chain uses TRBV4-2 with TRBJ1-2; no clear D. CDR1 and CDR2 from the germline V gene are LGHNA and YNFKEQ. V was clipped by 1 base and J by 4 bases, with 13 bases between them. This CDR3 spans 15 amino acids.

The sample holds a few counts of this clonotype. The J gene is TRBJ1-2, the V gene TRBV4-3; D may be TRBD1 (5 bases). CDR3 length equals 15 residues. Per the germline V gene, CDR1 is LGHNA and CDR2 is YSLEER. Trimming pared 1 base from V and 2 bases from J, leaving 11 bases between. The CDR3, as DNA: TGCGCCAGCAGCCAAGTCGGGGACTGGAACTATGGCTACACCTTC. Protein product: CASSQVGDWNYGYTF.

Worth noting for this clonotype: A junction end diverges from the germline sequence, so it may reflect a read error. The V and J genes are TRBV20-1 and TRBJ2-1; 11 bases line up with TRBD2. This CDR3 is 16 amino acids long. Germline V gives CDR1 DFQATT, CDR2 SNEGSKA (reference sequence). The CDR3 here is CCARELAGGPYNEQFF. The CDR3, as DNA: TGCTGTGCTAGAGAGTTAGCGGGAGGGCCCTACAATGAGCAGTTCTTC.

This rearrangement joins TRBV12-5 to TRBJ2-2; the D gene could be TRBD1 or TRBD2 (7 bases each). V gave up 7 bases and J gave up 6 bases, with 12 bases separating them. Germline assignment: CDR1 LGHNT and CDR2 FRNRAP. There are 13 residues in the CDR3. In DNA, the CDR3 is TGTGCTAGTGCCTCAGGGGGGGCCGGGGAGCTGTTTTTT. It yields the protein CASASGGAGELFF.

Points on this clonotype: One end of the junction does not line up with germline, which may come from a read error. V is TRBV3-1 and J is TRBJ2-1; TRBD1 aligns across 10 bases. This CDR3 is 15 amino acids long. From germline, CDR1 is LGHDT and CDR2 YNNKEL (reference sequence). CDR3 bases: TGTGCCAGCAACCAAGGACAGGGGGGGAACAATGAGCAGTTCTTC. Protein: CASNQGQGGNNEQFF.

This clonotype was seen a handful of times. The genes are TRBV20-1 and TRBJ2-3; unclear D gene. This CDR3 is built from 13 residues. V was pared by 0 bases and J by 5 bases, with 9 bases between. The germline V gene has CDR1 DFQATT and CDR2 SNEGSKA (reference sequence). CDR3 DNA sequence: TGCAGTGCTAGAGATCCGATGGGAGATACGCAGTATTTT. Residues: CSARDPMGDTQYF.

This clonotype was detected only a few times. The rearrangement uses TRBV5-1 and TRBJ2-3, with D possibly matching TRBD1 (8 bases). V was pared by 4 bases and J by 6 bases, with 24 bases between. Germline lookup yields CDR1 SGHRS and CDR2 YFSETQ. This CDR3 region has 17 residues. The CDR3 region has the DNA TGCGCCAGCAGCACGCTCCCACAGGGGGGGACCGGCGATACGCAGTATTTT. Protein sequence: CASSTLPQGGTGDTQYF.

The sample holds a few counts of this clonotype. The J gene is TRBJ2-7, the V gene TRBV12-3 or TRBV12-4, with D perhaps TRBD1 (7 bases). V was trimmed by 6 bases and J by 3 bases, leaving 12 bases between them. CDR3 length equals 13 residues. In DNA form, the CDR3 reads TGTGCCAGCAGCCGCGGGACAGACTACGAGCAGTACTTC. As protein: CASSRGTDYEQYF.